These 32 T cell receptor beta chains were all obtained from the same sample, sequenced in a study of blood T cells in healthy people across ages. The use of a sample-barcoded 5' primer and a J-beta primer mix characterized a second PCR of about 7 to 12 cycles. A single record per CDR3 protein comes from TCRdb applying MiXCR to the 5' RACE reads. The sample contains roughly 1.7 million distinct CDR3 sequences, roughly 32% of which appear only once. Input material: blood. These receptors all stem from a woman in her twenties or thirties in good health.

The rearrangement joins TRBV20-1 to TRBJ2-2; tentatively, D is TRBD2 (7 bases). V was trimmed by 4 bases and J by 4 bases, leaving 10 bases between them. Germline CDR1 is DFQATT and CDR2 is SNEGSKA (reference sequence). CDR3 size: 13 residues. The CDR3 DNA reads TGCAGTGCTAATAGGGGGGGCACCGGGGAGCTGTTTTTT. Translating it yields CSANRGGTGELFF.

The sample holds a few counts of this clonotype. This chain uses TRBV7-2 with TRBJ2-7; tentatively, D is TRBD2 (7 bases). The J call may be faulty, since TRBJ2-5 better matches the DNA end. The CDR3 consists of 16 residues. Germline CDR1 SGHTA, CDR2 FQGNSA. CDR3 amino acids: CASSWGGGIALETQYF. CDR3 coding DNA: TGTGCCAGCAGCTGGGGGGGCGGGATAGCTCTAGAGACCCAGTACTTC.

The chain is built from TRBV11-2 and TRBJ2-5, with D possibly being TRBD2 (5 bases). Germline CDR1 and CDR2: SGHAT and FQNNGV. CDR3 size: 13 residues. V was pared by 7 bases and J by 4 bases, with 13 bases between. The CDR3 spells CASNSAAGETQYF. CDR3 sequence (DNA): TGTGCCAGCAACTCTGCGGCGGGAGAGACCCAGTACTTC.

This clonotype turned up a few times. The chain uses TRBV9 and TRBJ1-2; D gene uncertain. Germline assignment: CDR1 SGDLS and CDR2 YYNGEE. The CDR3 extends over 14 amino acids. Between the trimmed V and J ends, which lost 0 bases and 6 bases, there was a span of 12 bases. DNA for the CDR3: TGTGCCAGCAGCGTAGTCGGGCCAAACGATGGCTACACCTTC. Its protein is CASSVVGPNDGYTF.

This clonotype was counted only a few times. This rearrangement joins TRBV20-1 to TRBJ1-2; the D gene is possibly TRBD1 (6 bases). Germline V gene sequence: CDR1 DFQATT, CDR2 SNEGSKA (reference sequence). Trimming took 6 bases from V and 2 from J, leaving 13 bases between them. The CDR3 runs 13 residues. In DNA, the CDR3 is TGCAGTGCCATAATAGGGGGGAACTATGGCTACACCTTC. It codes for CSAIIGGNYGYTF.

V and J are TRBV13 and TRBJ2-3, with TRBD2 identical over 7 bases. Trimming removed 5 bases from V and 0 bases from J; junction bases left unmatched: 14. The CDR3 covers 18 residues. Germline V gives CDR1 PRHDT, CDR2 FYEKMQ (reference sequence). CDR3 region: CASSDTLLARPSTDTQYF. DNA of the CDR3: TGTGCCAGCAGCGACACACTACTAGCGAGACCTAGCACAGATACGCAGTATTTT.

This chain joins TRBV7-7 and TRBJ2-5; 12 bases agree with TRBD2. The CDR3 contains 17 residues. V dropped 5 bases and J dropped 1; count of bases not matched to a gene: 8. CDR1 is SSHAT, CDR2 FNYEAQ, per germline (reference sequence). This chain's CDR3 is CASSLSSGGAFQETQYF. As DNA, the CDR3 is TGTGCCAGCAGCCTCTCTAGCGGGGGGGCGTTCCAAGAGACCCAGTACTTC.

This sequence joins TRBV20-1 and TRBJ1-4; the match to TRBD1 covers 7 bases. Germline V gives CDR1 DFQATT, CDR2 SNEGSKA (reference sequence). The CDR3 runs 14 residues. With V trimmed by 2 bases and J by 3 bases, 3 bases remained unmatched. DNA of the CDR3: TGCAGTGCTAGACCTGGGACAGCTAATGAAAAACTGTTTTTT. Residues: CSARPGTANEKLFF.

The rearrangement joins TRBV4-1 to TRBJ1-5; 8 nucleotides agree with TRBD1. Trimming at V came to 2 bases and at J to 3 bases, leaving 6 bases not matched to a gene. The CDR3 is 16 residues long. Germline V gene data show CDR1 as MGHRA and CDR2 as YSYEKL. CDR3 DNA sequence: TGCGCCAGCAGCCAACGGACAGGGTATAACAATCAGCCCCAGCATTTT. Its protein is CASSQRTGYNNQPQHF.

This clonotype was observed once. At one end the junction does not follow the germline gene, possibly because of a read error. The CDR3 DNA reads TGTGCCGGCAGCTTTGAGGCAGCAGTAGAGACCCAGTACTTC. It yields the protein CAGSFEAAVETQYF. The gene calls are TRBV7-9 and TRBJ2-5; unclear D gene. This CDR3 spans 14 amino acids. The germline CDR1 and CDR2 sequences are SEHNR and FQNEAQ (reference sequence). Using reference TRBV7-9 and TRBJ2-5 for the parts outside the CDR3, the full variable domain is DTGVSQNPRHKITKRGQNVTFRCDPISEHNRLYWYRQTLGQGPEFLTYFQNEAQLEKSRLLSDRFSAERPKGSFSTLEIQRTEQGDSAMYLCAGSFEAAVETQYFGPGTRLLVL.

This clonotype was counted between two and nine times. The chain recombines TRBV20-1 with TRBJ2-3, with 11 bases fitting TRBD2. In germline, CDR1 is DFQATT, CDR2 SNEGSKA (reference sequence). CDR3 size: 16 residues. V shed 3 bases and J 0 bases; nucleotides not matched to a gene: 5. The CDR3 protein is CSASGLAGGSTDTQYF. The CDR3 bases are TGCAGTGCTAGTGGTCTAGCGGGGGGTAGCACAGATACGCAGTATTTT.

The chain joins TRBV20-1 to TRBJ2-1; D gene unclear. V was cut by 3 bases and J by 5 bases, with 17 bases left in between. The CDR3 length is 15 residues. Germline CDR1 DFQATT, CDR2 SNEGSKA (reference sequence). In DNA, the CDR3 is TGCAGTGCTAGTCGTCCTACAAGCCATGACAATGAGCAGTTCTTC. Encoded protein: CSASRPTSHDNEQFF.

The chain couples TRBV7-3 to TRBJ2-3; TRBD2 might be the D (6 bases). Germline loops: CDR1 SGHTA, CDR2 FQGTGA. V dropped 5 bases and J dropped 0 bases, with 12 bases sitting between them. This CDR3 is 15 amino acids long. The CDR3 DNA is TGTGCCAGCAGCCCGGAGGGTTCTAGCACAGATACGCAGTATTTT. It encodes CASSPEGSSTDTQYF. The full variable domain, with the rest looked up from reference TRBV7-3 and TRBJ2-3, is GAGVSQTPSNKVTEKGKYVELRCDPISGHTALYWYRQSLGQGPEFLIYFQGTGAADDSGLPNDRFFAVRPEGSVSTLKIQRTERGDSAVYLCASSPEGSSTDTQYFGPGTRLTVL.

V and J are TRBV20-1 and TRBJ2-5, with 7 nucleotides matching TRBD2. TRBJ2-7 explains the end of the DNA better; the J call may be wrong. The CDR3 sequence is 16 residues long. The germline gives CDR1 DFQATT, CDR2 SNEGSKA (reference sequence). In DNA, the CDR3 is TGCAGTGCTAGGGCTAGCGGAGTCGATTTATACTACGAGCAGTACTTC. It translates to CSARASGVDLYYEQYF.

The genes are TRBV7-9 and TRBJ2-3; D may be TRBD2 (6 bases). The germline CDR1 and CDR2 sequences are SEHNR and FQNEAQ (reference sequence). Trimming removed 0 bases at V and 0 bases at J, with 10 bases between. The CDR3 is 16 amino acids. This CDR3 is CASSLATGESTDTQYF. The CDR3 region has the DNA TGTGCCAGCAGCTTAGCCACGGGAGAGAGCACAGATACGCAGTATTTT.

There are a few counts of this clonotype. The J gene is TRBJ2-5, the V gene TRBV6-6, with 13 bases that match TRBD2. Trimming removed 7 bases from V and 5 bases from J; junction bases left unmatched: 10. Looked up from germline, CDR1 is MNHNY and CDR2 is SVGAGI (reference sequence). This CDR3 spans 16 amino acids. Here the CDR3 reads CASNTSGGAPGETQYF. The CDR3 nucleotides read TGTGCCAGCAATACTAGCGGGGGGGCCCCTGGGGAGACCCAGTACTTC.

CDR3 sequence reads: CASSLLAGVSTDAEYF. CDR3 sequence (DNA): TGTGCCAGCAGTCTCCTAGCGGGCGTAAGCACAGATGCGGAGTATTTT. The rearrangement joins TRBV12-3 or TRBV12-4 to TRBJ2-3, with 8 bases aligning to TRBD2. V was clipped by 5 bases and J by 13 bases; unmatched bases: 20. The CDR3 has 16 residues.

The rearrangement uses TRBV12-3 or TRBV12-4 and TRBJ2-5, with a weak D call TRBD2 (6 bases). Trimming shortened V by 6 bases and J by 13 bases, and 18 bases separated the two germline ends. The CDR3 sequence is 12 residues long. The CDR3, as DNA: TGTGCCAGCAGCCTAGGGGAGGCGAGTCTGTACTTC. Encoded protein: CASSLGEASLYF.

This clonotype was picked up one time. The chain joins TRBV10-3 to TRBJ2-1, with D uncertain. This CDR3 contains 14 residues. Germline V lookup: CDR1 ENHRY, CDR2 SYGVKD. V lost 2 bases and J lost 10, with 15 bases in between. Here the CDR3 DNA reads TGTGCCATCAGTGAGACCCTAGAGACACGCGAGCAGTTCTTC. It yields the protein CAISETLETREQFF.

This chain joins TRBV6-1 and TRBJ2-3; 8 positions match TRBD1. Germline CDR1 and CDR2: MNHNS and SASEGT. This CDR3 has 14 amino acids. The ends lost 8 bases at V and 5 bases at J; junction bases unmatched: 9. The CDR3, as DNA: TGTGCCAGCCAGACAGGGGAAATTAGAGATACGCAGTATTTT. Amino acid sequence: CASQTGEIRDTQYF.

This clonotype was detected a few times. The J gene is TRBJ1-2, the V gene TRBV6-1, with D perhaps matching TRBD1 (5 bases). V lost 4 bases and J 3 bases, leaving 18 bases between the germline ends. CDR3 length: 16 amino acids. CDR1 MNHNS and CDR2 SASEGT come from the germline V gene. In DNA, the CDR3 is TGTGCCAGCAGTGTCTCTTACGTCGGGACGTACTATGGCTACACCTTC. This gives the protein CASSVSYVGTYYGYTF.

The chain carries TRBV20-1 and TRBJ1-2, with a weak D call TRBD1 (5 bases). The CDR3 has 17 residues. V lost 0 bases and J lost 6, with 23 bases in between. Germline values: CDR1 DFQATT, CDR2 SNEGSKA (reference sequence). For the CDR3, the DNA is TGCAGTGCTAGAGATATGGACCTAGGGGCCGATAGCCATGGCTACACCTTC. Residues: CSARDMDLGADSHGYTF.

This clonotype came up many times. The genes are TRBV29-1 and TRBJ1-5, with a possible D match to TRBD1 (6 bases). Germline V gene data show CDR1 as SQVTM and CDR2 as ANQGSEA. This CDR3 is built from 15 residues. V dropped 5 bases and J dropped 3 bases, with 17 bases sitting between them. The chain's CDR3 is CSVSGVSNTNQPQHF. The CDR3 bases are TGCAGCGTTTCAGGGGTAAGCAATACCAATCAGCCCCAGCATTTT.

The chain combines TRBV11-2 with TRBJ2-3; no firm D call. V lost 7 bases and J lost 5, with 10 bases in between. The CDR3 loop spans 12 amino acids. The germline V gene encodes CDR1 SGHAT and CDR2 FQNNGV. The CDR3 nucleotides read TGTGCCAGCAACATATATGGAGATACGCAGTATTTT. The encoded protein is CASNIYGDTQYF.

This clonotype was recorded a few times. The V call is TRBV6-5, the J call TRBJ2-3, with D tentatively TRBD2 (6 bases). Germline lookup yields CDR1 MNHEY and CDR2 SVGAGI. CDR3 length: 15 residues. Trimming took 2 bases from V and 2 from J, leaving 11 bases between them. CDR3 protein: CASSYRSGTTDTQYF. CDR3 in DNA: TGTGCCAGCAGTTACCGTAGCGGAACCACAGATACGCAGTATTTT.

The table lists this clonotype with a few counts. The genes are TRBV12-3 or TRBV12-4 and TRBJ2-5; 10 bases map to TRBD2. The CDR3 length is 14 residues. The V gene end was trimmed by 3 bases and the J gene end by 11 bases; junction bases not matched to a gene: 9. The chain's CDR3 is CASSFGLAGAKQYF. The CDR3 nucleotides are TGTGCCAGCAGTTTTGGGCTAGCGGGAGCGAAGCAGTACTTC.

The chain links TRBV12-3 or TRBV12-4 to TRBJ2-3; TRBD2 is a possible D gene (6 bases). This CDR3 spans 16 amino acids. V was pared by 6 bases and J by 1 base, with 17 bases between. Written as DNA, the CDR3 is TGTGCCAGCAGACGTGCCCGGGGCGGGGGCACAGATACGCAGTATTTT. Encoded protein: CASRRARGGGTDTQYF.

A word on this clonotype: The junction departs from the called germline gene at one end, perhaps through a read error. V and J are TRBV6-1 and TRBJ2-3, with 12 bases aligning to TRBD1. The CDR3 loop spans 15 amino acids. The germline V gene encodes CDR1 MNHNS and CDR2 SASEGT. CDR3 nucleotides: TGTGCCAACAGTCGGGACAGGGGGCGGATAGATACGCAGTATTTT. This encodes CANSRDRGRIDTQYF.

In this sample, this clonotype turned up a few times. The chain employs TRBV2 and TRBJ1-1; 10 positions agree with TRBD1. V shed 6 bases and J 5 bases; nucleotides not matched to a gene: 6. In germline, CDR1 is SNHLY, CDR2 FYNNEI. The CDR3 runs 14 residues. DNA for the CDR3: TGTGCCAGCAGCTTAGGGACAGGGGTTACTGAAGCTTTCTTT. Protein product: CASSLGTGVTEAFF. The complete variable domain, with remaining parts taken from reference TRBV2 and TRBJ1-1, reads EPEVTQTPSHQVTQMGQEVILRCVPISNHLYFYWYRQILGQKVEFLVSFYNNEISEKSEIFDDQFSVERPDGSNFTLKIRSTKLEDSAMYFCASSLGTGVTEAFFGQGTRLTVV.

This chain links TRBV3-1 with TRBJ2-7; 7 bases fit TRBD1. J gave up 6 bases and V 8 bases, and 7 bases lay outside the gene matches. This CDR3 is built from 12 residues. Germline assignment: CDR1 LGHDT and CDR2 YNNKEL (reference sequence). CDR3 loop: CASGTRGPEQYF. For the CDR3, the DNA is TGTGCCAGCGGCACAAGGGGGCCCGAGCAGTACTTC.

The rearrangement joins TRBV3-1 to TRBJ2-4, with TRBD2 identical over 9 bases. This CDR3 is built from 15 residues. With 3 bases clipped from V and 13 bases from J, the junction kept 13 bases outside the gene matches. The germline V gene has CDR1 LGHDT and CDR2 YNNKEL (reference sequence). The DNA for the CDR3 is TGTGCCAGCAGCCAGGTAGCGGGAGCCGCGGGGGAGCAGTACTTC. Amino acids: CASSQVAGAAGEQYF.

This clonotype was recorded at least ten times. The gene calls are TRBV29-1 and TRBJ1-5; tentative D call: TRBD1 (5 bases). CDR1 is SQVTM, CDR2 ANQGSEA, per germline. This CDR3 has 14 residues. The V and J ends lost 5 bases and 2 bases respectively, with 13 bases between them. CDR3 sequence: CSVNTGSGNQPQHF. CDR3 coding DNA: TGCAGCGTTAATACAGGATCTGGCAATCAGCCCCAGCATTTT. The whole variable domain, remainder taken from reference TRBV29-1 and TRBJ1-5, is SAVISQKPSRDICQRGTSLTIQCQVDSQVTMMFWYRQQPGQSLTLIATANQGSEATYESGFVIDKFPISRPNLTFSTLTVSNMSPEDSSIYLCSVNTGSGNQPQHFGDGTRLSIL.